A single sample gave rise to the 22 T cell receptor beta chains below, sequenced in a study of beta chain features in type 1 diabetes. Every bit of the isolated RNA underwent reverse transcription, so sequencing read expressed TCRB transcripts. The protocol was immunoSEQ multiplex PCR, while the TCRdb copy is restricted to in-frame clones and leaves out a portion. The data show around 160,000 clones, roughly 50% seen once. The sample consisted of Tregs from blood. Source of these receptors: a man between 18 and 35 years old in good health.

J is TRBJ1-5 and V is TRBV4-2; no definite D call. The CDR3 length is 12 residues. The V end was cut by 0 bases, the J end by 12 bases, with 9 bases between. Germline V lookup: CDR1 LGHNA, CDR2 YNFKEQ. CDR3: CASSQEGGLQHF. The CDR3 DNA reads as TGTGCCAGCAGCCAAGAAGGTGGGCTCCAGCATTTT.

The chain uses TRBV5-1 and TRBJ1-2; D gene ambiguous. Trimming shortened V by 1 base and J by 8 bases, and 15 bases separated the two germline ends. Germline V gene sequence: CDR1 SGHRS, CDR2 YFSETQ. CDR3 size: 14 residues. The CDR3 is CASSLTRGRTGYTF. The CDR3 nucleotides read TGCGCCAGCAGCTTGACTCGGGGTCGCACCGGCTACACCTTC.

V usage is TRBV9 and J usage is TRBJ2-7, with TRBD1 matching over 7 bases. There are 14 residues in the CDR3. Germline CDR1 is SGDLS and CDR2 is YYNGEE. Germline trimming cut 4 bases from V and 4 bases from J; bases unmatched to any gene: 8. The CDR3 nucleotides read TGTGCCAGCAGCACTGGGGCAGGGGGTTACGAGCAGTACTTC. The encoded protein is CASSTGAGGYEQYF.

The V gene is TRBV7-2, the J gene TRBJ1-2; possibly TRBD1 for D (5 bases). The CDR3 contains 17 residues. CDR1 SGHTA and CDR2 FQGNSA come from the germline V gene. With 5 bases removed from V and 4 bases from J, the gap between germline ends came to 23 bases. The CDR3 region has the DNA TGTGCCAGCAGCATGACAGCAGTACTCTCTCCCCTCTATGGCTACACCTTC. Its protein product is CASSMTAVLSPLYGYTF.

This chain's CDR3 is CASSKKPRLVEQYF. The CDR3 DNA reads TGTGCCAGTAGTAAGAAGCCACGTTTAGTCGAGCAGTACTTC. The chain links TRBV19 to TRBJ2-7; D not resolved. This CDR3 spans 14 amino acids. In germline, CDR1 is LNHDA, CDR2 SQIVND (reference sequence). Trimming stripped 4 bases from V and 6 bases from J, with 16 bases between.

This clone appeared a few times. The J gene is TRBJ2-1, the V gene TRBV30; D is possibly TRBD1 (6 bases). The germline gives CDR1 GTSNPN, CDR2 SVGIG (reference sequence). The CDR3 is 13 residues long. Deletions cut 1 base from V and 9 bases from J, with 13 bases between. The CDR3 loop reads CAWSGNREGEQFF. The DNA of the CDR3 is TGTGCCTGGAGTGGAAACAGGGAAGGTGAGCAGTTCTTC.

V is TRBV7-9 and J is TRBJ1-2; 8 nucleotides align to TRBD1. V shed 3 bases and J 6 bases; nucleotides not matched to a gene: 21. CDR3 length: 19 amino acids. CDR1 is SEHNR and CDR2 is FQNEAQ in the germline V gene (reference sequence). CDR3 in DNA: TGTGCCAGCAGCTTCGCCCCCGGACAGGGTATTGTCGCTTATGATGGCTACACCTTC. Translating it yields CASSFAPGQGIVAYDGYTF.

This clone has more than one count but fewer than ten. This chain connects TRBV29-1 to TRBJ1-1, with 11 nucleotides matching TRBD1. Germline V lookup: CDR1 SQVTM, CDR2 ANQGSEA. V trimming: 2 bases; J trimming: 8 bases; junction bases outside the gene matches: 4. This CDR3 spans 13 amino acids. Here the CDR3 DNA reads TGCAGCGTTGAAAGCGGGACAGGGGGGGAAGCTTTCTTT. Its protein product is CSVESGTGGEAFF.

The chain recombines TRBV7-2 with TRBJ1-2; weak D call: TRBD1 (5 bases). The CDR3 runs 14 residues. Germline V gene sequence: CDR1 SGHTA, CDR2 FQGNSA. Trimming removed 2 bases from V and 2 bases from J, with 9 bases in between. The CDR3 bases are TGTGCCAGCAGCTTAACAGGAATAAACTATGGCTACACCTTC. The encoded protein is CASSLTGINYGYTF.

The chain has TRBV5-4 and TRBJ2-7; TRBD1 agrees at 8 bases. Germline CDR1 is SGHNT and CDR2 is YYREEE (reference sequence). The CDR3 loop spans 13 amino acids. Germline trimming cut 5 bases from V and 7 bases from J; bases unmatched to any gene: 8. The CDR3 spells CASSKDRAGEQYF. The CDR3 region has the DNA TGTGCCAGCAGTAAGGACAGGGCGGGGGAGCAGTACTTC.

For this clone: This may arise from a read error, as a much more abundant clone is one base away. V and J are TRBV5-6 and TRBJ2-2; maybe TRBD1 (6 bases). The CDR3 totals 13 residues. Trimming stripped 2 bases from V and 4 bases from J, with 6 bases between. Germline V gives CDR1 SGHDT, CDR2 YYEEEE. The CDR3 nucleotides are TGTGCCAGCAGCTTAGGGGGCACCGGGGAGCTGTTTTTT. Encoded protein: CASSLGGTGELFF.

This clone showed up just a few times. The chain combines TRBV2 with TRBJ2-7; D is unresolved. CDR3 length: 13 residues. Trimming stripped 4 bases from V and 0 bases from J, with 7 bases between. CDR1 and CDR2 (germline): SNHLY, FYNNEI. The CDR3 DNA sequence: TGTGCCAGCAGTGCTAGGCTCTCCTACGAGCAGTACTTC. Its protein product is CASSARLSYEQYF.

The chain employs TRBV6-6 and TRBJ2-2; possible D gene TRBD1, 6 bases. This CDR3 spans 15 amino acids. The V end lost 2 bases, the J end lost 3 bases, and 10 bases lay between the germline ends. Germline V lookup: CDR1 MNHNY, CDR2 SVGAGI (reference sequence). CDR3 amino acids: CASSYGRTDTGELFF. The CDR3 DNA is TGTGCCAGCAGTTACGGGCGGACAGACACCGGGGAGCTGTTTTTT.

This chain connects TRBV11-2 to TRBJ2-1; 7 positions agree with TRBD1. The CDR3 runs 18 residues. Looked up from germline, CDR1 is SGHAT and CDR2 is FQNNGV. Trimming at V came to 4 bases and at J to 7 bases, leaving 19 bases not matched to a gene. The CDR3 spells CASSYTNRVGGEINEQFF. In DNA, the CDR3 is TGTGCCAGCAGCTACACAAACAGGGTAGGGGGCGAAATTAATGAGCAGTTCTTC.

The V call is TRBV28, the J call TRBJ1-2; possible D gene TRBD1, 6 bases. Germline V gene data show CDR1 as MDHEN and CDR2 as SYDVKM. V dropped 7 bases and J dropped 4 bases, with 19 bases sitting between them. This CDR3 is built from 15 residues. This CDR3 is CASTIQGSLSYGYTF. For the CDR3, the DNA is TGTGCCAGCACAATACAGGGTTCTCTTAGCTATGGCTACACCTTC.

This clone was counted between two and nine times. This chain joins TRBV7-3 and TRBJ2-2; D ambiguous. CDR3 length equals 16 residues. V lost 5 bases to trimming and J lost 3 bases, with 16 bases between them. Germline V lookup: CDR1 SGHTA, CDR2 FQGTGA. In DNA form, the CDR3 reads TGTGCCAGCAGCCGAGCAAGTTCACCTCACACCGGGGAGCTGTTTTTT. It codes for CASSRASSPHTGELFF. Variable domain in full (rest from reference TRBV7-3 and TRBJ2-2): GAGVSQTPSNKVTEKGKYVELRCDPISGHTALYWYRQSLGQGPEFLIYFQGTGAADDSGLPNDRFFAVRPEGSVSTLKIQRTERGDSAVYLCASSRASSPHTGELFFGEGSRLTVL.

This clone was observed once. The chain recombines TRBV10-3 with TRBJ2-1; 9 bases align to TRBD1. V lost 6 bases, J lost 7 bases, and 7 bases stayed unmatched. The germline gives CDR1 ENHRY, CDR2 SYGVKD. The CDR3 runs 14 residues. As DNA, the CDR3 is TGTGCCATCAGAACAGGGGGCGGGGTGAATGAGCAGTTCTTC. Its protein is CAIRTGGGVNEQFF.

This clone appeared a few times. The CDR3, as DNA: TGTGCCATCAGTGGAGGCACCGGGGAGCTGTTTTTT. Translated, it gives CAISGGTGELFF. V gene TRBV10-3 combines with J gene TRBJ2-2; D unclear. V was trimmed by 4 bases and J by 4 bases, leaving 4 bases between them. The CDR3 totals 12 residues. Germline assignment: CDR1 ENHRY and CDR2 SYGVKD.

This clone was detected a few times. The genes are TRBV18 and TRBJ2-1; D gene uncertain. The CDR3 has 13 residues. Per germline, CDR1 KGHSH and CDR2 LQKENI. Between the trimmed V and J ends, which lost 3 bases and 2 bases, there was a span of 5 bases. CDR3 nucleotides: TGTGCCAGCTCACCCCTAGCCTACAATGAGCAGTTCTTC. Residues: CASSPLAYNEQFF.

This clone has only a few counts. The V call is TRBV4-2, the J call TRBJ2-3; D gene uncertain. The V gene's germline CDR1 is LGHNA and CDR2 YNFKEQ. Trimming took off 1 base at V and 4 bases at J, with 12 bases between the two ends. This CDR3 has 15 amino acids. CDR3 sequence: CASSQVVALPDTQYF. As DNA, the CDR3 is TGTGCCAGCAGCCAAGTGGTAGCTTTACCAGATACGCAGTATTTT.

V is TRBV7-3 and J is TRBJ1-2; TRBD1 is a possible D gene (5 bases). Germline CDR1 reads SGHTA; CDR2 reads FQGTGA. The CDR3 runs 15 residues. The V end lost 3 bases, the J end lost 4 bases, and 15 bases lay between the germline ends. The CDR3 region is CASSLGPGLGYGYTF. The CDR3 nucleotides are TGTGCCAGCAGCTTGGGGCCAGGGCTAGGCTATGGCTACACCTTC.

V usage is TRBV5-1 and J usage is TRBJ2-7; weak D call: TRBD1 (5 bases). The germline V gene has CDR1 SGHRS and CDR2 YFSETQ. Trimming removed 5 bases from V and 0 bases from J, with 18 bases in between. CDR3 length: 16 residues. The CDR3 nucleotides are TGCGCCAGCAGTTTTGGGTGGACATTAACCTCCTACGAGCAGTACTTC. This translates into CASSFGWTLTSYEQYF.